This T cell receptor beta chain was sequenced in a study of blood T cell repertoires in COVID-19. Overall study context: T cells, B-cell-depleted T cells, or PBMCs supplied cDNA or gDNA.

This CDR3 is 19 amino acids long. The germline V gene encodes CDR1 MDHEN and CDR2 SYDVKM. V shed 1 base and J 4 bases; nucleotides not matched to a gene: 16. The method was immunoSEQ multiplex PCR; TCRdb's version includes in-frame clones alone and lacks a portion of them. The table has 250,000 to 400,000 clones, 85% to 90% seen once. Sequenced: peripheral blood. The chain couples TRBV28 to TRBJ2-3; the match to TRBD2 covers 8 bases. The TCR originated in a woman aged 25 to 39 with COVID-19, enrolled during active disease. The DNA for the CDR3 is TGTGCCAGCAGTTTATTGGGCAGGTCGAGAATAGCGGGACCAGATACGCAGTATTTT. Translation gives CASSLLGRSRIAGPDTQYF. Looking up the rest from reference TRBV28 and TRBJ2-3 gives the full variable domain: DVKVTQSSRYLVKRTGEKVFLECVQDMDHENMFWYRQDPGLGLRLIYFSYDVKMKEKGDIPEGYSVSREKKERFSLILESASTNQTSMYLCASSLLGRSRIAGPDTQYFGPGTRLTVL.